This T cell receptor beta chain was recovered during a study of beta chain features in type 1 diabetes. Study-wide results and caveats: With patients and controls alike, PCR might favor shorter templates to an equal degree. TCRB CDR3s were moderately but significantly shorter in Type 1 diabetes patients in all four CD4+ subsets. Insertions were fewer and deletions more numerous at VDJ junctions in type 1 diabetes patients.

On this clone: The antigen is not known. This CDR3 is also generated by other DNA sequences in the sample.

The isolated RNA, all of it, was reverse transcribed, so expressed TCRB transcripts were what got sequenced. Generated by immunoSEQ multiplex PCR, the TCRdb table keeps only in-frame clones and is missing some. The sample holds under 350,000 clones, about 24% seen once. The junction had 3 bases not matched to a gene; V was cut back by 0 bases and J by 4 bases. From germline, CDR1 is GTSNPN and CDR2 SVGIG (reference sequence). This CDR3 is built from 16 residues. Isolation of CD4+ naive, central memory, regulatory and stem cell-like memory cells was achieved by sorting via CD45RO/CCR7/CD25/CD127/CD95/CD27.

This rearrangement joins TRBV30 to TRBJ2-1; TRBD2 matches 13 bases. This receptor was taken from a woman between 25 and 40 years old with type 1 diabetes. Material for sequencing was naive CD4+ T cells from blood. CDR3 sequence (DNA): TGTGCCTGGAGTGTACGGGGACTAGCGGGATACAATGAGCAGTTCTTC. As protein: CAWSVRGLAGYNEQFF.